The entry below gives a single T cell receptor (beta chain) sequence along with its context. Recruitment covered roughly 24 US areas and drew participants whose ages spanned roughly 18 to 100 years. This CDR3 is built from 11 residues. Germline CDR1 and CDR2: SGHDT and YYEEEE. V lost 0 bases to trimming and J lost 9 bases, with 4 bases between them. This record comes from a study of blood T cell repertoires in COVID-19. As originally analysed: Amplification of reference gene primers was used by the study to estimate nucleated cell counts. Measured with immunoSEQ multiplex PCR; TCRdb has only the in-frame clones, and not every one. V and J calls plus clone size are reproduced from that table; the DNA served to infer D and trimming. The sample has 300,000 to 350,000 clones; about 88% are singletons.

The TCR sequence derives from a woman in her thirties who had recovered from COVID-19. V is TRBV5-6 and J is TRBJ2-1; D is undetermined. The source material was PBMCs or T cells enriched from blood (not recorded which). CDR3 nucleotide sequence: TGTGCCAGCAGCTTGGACGGTGAGCAGTTCTTC. Its translation is CASSLDGEQFF.